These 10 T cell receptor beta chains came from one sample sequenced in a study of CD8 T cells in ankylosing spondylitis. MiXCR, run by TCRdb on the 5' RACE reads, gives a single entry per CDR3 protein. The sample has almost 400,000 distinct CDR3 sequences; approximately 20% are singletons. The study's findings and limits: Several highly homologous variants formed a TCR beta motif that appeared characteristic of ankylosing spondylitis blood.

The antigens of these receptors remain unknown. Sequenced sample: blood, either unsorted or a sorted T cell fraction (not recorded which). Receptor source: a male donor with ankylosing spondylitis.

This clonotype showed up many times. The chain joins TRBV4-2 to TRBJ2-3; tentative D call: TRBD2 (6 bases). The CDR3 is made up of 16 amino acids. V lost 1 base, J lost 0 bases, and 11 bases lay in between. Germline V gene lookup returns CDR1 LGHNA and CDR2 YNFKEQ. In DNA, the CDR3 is TGTGCCAGCAGCCAAGCCTATGGGACTAGCACAGATACGCAGTATTTT. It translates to CASSQAYGTSTDTQYF.

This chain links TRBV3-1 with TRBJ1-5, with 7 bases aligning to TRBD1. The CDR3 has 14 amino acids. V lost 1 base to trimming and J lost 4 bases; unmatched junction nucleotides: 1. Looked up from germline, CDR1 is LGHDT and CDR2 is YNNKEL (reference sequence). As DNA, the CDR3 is TGTGCCAGCAGCCAAGCAGGGGGGAATCAGCCCCAGCATTTT. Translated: CASSQAGGNQPQHF.

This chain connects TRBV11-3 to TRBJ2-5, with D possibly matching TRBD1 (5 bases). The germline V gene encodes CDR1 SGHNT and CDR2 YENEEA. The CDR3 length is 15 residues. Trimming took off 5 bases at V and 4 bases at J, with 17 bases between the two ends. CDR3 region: CASSREGSQGETQYF. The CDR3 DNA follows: TGTGCCAGCAGCAGAGAAGGCAGCCAGGGAGAGACCCAGTACTTC.

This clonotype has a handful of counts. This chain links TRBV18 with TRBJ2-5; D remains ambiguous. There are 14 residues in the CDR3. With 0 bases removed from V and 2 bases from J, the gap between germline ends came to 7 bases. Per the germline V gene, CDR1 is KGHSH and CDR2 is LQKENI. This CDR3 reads CASSPPWLQETQYF. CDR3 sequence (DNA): TGTGCCAGCTCACCACCGTGGCTTCAAGAGACCCAGTACTTC.

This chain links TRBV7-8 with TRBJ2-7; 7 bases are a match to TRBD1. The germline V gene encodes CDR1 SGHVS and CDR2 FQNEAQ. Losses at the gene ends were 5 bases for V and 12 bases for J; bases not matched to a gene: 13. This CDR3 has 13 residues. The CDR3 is CASSLRDRAQPYF. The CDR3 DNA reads TGTGCCAGCAGCCTTCGCGACAGGGCGCAACCGTACTTC.

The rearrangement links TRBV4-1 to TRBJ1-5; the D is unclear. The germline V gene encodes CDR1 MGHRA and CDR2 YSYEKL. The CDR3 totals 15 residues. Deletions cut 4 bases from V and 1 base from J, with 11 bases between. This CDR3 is CASSPRDWSNQPQHF. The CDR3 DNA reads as TGCGCCAGCAGCCCTCGGGATTGGAGCAATCAGCCCCAGCATTTT.

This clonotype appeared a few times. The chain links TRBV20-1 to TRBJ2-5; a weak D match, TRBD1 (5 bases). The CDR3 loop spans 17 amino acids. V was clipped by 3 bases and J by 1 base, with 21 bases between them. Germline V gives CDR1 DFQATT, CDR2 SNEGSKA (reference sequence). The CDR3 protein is CSASDGRLQGPQETQYF. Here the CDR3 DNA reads TGCAGTGCTAGTGATGGTCGGCTTCAGGGTCCCCAAGAGACCCAGTACTTC.

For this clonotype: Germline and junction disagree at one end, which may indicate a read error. CDR3 coding DNA: TGTGCCAGCAGCTTAGGGCCCCTGAGGGGAGAGACCCAGTACTTC. Translation: CASSLGPLRGETQYF. The chain couples TRBV12-3 or TRBV12-4 to TRBJ2-5; D is tentatively TRBD1 or TRBD2 (5 bases each). This CDR3 region has 15 residues.

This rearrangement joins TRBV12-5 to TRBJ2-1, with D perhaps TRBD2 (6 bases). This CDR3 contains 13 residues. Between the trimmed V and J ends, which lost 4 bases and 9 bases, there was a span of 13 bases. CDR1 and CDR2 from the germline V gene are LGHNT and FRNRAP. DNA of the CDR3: TGTGCTAGTGGTTCCGCGTACGGGAGTGAGCAGTTCTTC. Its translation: CASGSAYGSEQFF.

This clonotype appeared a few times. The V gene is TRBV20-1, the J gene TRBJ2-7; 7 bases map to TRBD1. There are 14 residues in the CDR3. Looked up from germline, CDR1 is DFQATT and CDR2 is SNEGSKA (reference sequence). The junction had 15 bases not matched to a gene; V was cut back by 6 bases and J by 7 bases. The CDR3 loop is CSARGWQGILEQYF. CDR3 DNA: TGCAGTGCCAGGGGGTGGCAGGGTATCTTGGAGCAGTACTTC.